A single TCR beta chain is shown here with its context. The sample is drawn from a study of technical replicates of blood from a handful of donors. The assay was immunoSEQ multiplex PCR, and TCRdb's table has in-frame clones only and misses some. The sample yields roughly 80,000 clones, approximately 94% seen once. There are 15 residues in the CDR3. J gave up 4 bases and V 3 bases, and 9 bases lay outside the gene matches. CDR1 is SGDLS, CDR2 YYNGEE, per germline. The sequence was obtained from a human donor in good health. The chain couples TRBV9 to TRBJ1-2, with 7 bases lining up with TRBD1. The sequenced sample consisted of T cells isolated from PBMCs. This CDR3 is CASSARQGTGYGYTF. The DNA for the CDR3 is TGTGCCAGCAGCGCTCGACAGGGCACGGGCTATGGCTACACCTTC.